A selection of T cell receptor beta chains follows, all from one sample in a study of cytomegalovirus exposure and HLA in healthy donors. TCRdb's table, derived via immunoSEQ multiplex PCR, lists solely in-frame clones and lacks some. The data contain fewer than 150,000 clones, 65% to 85% of them singletons. Sequenced input: PBMCs. These receptors were collected from a male donor in good health and CMV-seronegative. Both conserved end residues are part of each CDR3. The D gene is left open where the match is weak. Size is stated for part of the rows, as once, few or many counts, or as a class when the clone is expanded.

TRBV5-6	TRBD1	TRBJ2-7	-	TGTGCCAGCAGCGGATTTGGGACAGAAGACTCCTACGAGCAGTACTTC	CASSGFGTEDSYEQYF
TRBV2	TRBD2	TRBJ2-1	-	TGTGCCAGCAGTGAATTGATAGCGGGGAACAATGAGCAGTTCTTC	CASSELIAGNNEQFF
TRBV15	TRBD2	TRBJ2-7	-	TGTGCCACCAGGGAGACCCCGGGACTAGCGGCCTACGAGCAGTACTTC	CATRETPGLAAYEQYF
TRBV18	TRBD1	TRBJ2-3	-	TGTGCCAGCGGAGGGACAGGGTACACAGATACGCAGTATTTT	CASGGTGYTDTQYF
TRBV5-1	TRBD1	TRBJ2-7	-	TGCGCCAGCAGTTCTACAGGGGTTAGCTCCTACGAGCAGTACTTC	CASSSTGVSSYEQYF
TRBV9	-	TRBJ2-2	-	TGTGCCAGCAGCGTAGCAGGGTACACCGGGGAGCTGTTTTTT	CASSVAGYTGELFF
TRBV18	-	TRBJ2-5	-	TGTGCCAGCTCACCCCGCGTAAACCAAGAGACCCAGTACTTC	CASSPRVNQETQYF
TRBV10-3	TRBD1	TRBJ2-2	-	TGTGCCATCAGTGAGACAGGGGCTTGGGACACCGGGGAGCTGTTTTTT	CAISETGAWDTGELFF
TRBV2	-	TRBJ2-4	-	TGTGCCAGCAGTGGACAGGTGGACGGGTTTCAGTACTTC	CASSGQVDGFQYF
TRBV5-5	-	TRBJ1-5	-	TGTGCCAGCAGCTTATTCAGCGGGTTCAATCAGCCCCAGCATTTT	CASSLFSGFNQPQHF
TRBV29-1	-	TRBJ1-1	few	TGCAGCGTTGAAAGCGGGGGGATTACTGAAGCTTTCTTT	CSVESGGITEAFF
TRBV7-2	TRBD1	TRBJ2-7	-	TGTGCCAGCAGCCGACACCAACAGGGGGATGAGCAGTACTTC	CASSRHQQGDEQYF
TRBV13	-	TRBJ2-5	-	TGTGCCAGCAGCACCCGGACTTTTCAAGAGACCCAGTACTTC	CASSTRTFQETQYF
TRBV7-3	TRBD1	TRBJ2-5	once	TGTGCCAGCAGCAAAACAGGGGACCAAGAGACCCAGTACTTC	CASSKTGDQETQYF
TRBV5-5	-	TRBJ1-3	-	TGTGCCAGCAGCCAGATAATCTCTGGAAACACCATATATTTT	CASSQIISGNTIYF
TRBV9	TRBD2	TRBJ2-2	-	TGTGCCAGCAGCGTAATGGACGGGAGGGCCTCGGGCGGGGAGCTGTTTTTT	CASSVMDGRASGGELFF
TRBV25-1	-	TRBJ1-1	-	TGTGCCAGCAGCCAATTCTCAACGGGGGGCACTGAAGCTTTCTTT	CASSQFSTGGTEAFF
TRBV30	TRBD1	TRBJ2-1	-	TGTGCCGGAAGACAGGACAGGGGGGACTACAATGAGCAGTTCTTC	CAGRQDRGDYNEQFF
TRBV29-1	-	TRBJ2-5	-	TGCAGCGTTGAAGATCACAAGACAGGGAGGGAGACCCAGTACTTC	CSVEDHKTGRETQYF